Following are 7 T cell receptor beta chains from one sample sequenced in a study of T cell responses to AZD1222 COVID-19 vaccine. Clones were read by immunoSEQ multiplex PCR, and TCRdb kept only the in-frame ones, dropping some. The table has fewer than 90,000 clones, approximately 86% seen once; the top ten hold approximately 5.6%. This sample comprised peripheral blood, obtained 28 days after the second AZD1222 dose. These receptors were obtained from an adult who received the AZD1222 COVID-19 vaccine.

The chain is built from TRBV7-8 and TRBJ2-3, with TRBD1 identical over 10 bases. Per the germline V gene, CDR1 is SGHVS and CDR2 is FQNEAQ. CDR3 length: 15 amino acids. Trimming removed 5 bases from V and 3 bases from J; junction bases left unmatched: 5. CDR3 DNA sequence: TGTGCCAGCAGCATCCGACAGGGGGCGACAGATACGCAGTATTTT. It translates to CASSIRQGATDTQYF.

The chain joins TRBV7-2 to TRBJ1-2, with D perhaps matching TRBD1 (6 bases). V lost 3 bases, J lost 8 bases, and 19 bases lay in between. The CDR3 has 15 residues. Germline V gene sequence: CDR1 SGHTA, CDR2 FQGNSA. Here the CDR3 DNA reads TGTGCCAGCAGCTTCGTTGCAGGGGAGTTAGGCGGCTACACCTTC. Protein: CASSFVAGELGGYTF.

The sample holds one count of this clone. The rearrangement joins TRBV14 to TRBJ2-6; D call uncertain. The germline gives CDR1 SGHDN, CDR2 FVKESK. CDR3 length: 15 amino acids. Trimming took off 2 bases at V and 4 bases at J, with 9 bases between the two ends. CDR3 bases: TGTGCCAGCAGCCAATTGGAAAGGGGGGCCAACGTCCTGACTTTC. Protein: CASSQLERGANVLTF.

This chain uses TRBV19 with TRBJ2-2, with D uncertain. V shed 5 bases and J shed 3 bases, with 7 bases lying between them. The CDR3 runs to 13 residues. The germline gives CDR1 LNHDA, CDR2 SQIVND (reference sequence). As DNA, the CDR3 is TGTGCCAGTAGTTCGGGTTACACCGGGGAGCTGTTTTTT. Translated, it gives CASSSGYTGELFF.

The J gene is TRBJ1-5, the V gene TRBV19; tentative D call: TRBD1 (6 bases). The V end lost 7 bases, the J end lost 9 bases, and 28 bases lay between the germline ends. This CDR3 region has 17 residues. Germline V gene sequence: CDR1 LNHDA, CDR2 SQIVND (reference sequence). The CDR3 is CASTDPGAGAAQGPQHF. DNA for the CDR3: TGTGCCAGTACCGATCCGGGGGCAGGGGCTGCCCAGGGGCCCCAGCATTTT. Using reference TRBV19 and TRBJ1-5 for the parts outside the CDR3, the full variable domain is DGGITQSPKYLFRKEGQNVTLSCEQNLNHDAMYWYRQDPGQGLRLIYYSQIVNDFQKGDIAEGYSVSREKKESFPLTVTSAQKNPTAFYLCASTDPGAGAAQGPQHFGDGTRLSIL.

This clone appeared once. V is TRBV6-2 or TRBV6-3 and J is TRBJ2-3, with D perhaps TRBD2 (6 bases). V lost 4 bases to trimming and J lost 6 bases, with 20 bases between them. The CDR3 contains 16 residues. The germline gives CDR1 MNHEY, CDR2 SVGEGT. The CDR3: CASSFQSGDPRDTQYF. The CDR3 DNA follows: TGTGCCAGCAGTTTTCAGTCGGGGGACCCCCGGGATACGCAGTATTTT.

V usage is TRBV3-1 (or the pseudogene TRBV3-2) and J usage is TRBJ2-1; D not resolved. The V and J ends lost 0 bases and 2 bases respectively, with 8 bases between them. The CDR3 is 15 amino acids. Germline-derived CDR1 and CDR2 are LGHDT and YNNKEL (reference sequence). DNA of the CDR3: TGTGCCAGCAGCCAAGAATCCGGTCCCTACAATGAGCAGTTCTTC. It translates to CASSQESGPYNEQFF.